These 8 T cell receptor beta chains were sequenced from one sample in a study of T cell changes during pregnancy in multiple sclerosis. The method was immunoSEQ multiplex PCR; TCRdb's version includes in-frame clones alone and lacks a portion of them. Of approximately 57,000 clones listed, roughly nine tenths are singletons. The sample consisted of CD4+ T cells from peripheral blood mononuclear cells, taken in the second trimester of pregnancy. Every receptor here comes from a female donor with multiple sclerosis, enrolled in a pregnancy study.

This chain connects TRBV28 to TRBJ2-7, with TRBD1 matching 7 bases. Germline-derived CDR1 and CDR2 are MDHEN and SYDVKM. The J segment lost 0 bases and the V segment lost 2 bases, leaving 7 bases of the junction unmatched. The CDR3 contains 16 residues. For the CDR3, the DNA is TGTGCCAGCAGTTTAGACCAGGGACAGTTCTCCTACGAGCAGTACTTC. Translated, it gives CASSLDQGQFSYEQYF.

In regard to this clone: Other DNA sequences in the sample encode the same CDR3. This chain connects TRBV5-4 to TRBJ2-5; D is perhaps TRBD2 (5 bases). With 0 bases removed from V and 3 bases from J, the gap between germline ends came to 6 bases. Germline V lookup: CDR1 SGHNT, CDR2 YYREEE (reference sequence). The CDR3 extends over 13 amino acids. This chain's CDR3 is CASSLGGEETQYF. In DNA form, the CDR3 reads TGTGCCAGCAGCTTGGGGGGAGAAGAGACCCAGTACTTC.

The chain uses TRBV18 and TRBJ2-4; TRBD1 might be the D (6 bases). The CDR3 sequence is 16 residues long. V was trimmed by 3 bases and J by 1 base, leaving 13 bases between them. Germline V gene sequence: CDR1 KGHSH, CDR2 LQKENI. For the CDR3, the DNA is TGTGCCAGCTCACCCGACAGGAGCTGGGCCAAAAACATTCAGTACTTC. Amino acids: CASSPDRSWAKNIQYF.

The chain has TRBV15 and TRBJ1-1; unclear D gene. This CDR3 has 14 residues. Germline loops: CDR1 LNHNV, CDR2 YYDKDF (reference sequence). The V gene lost 0 bases and the J gene lost 0 bases, with 5 bases spanning the gap. The CDR3 here is CATSRDRMNTEAFF. CDR3 bases: TGTGCCACCAGCAGAGACAGAATGAACACTGAAGCTTTCTTT. The full variable domain, with the rest looked up from reference TRBV15 and TRBJ1-1, is DAMVIQNPRYQVTQFGKPVTLSCSQTLNHNVMYWYQQKSSQAPKLLFHYYDKDFNNEADTPDNFQSRRPNTSFCFLDIRSPGLGDTAMYLCATSRDRMNTEAFFGQGTRLTVV.

In DNA, the CDR3 is TGTGCCAGCAGCACACAGGGAGGGGAGACCCAGTACTTC. As protein: CASSTQGGETQYF. This rearrangement joins TRBV5-4 to TRBJ2-5; D possibly corresponds to TRBD2 (7 bases). V shed 4 bases and J shed 5 bases, with 12 bases lying between them. CDR1 is SGHNT, CDR2 YYREEE, per germline (reference sequence). This CDR3 has 13 amino acids. The entire variable domain, with the rest obtained from reference TRBV5-4 and TRBJ2-5, is as follows: ETGVTQSPTHLIKTRGQQVTLRCSSQSGHNTVSWYQQALGQGPQFIFQYYREEENGRGNFPPRFSGLQFPNYSSELNVNALELDDSALYLCASSTQGGETQYFGPGTRLLVL.

The chain combines TRBV6-5 with TRBJ1-1; 9 nucleotides match TRBD1. Germline V gives CDR1 MNHEY, CDR2 SVGAGI. V lost 2 bases to trimming and J lost 3 bases; unmatched junction nucleotides: 7. The CDR3 is 16 residues long. CDR3 protein: CASSYEFTGGYTEAFF. The CDR3 DNA is TGTGCCAGCAGTTACGAATTCACAGGGGGCTACACTGAAGCTTTCTTT.

The CDR3 coding sequence is TGCAGCGGGGGGAGGGGAGAGACCCAGTACTTC. Its translation is CSGGRGETQYF. The genes are TRBV29-1 and TRBJ2-5; 7 bases map to TRBD2. Germline V CDR1 and CDR2: SQVTM, ANQGSEA. The length of the CDR3 is 11 residues. V shed 7 bases and J 4 bases; nucleotides not matched to a gene: 3. Filled out from reference TRBV29-1 and TRBJ2-5, the complete variable domain reads SAVISQKPSRDICQRGTSLTIQCQVDSQVTMMFWYRQQPGQSLTLIATANQGSEATYESGFVIDKFPISRPNLTFSTLTVSNMSPEDSSIYLCSGGRGETQYFGPGTRLLVL.

The V gene is TRBV7-2, the J gene TRBJ1-5; D unclear. The CDR3 contains 15 residues. CDR1 is SGHTA and CDR2 is FQGNSA in the germline V gene. Trimming stripped 1 base from V and 5 bases from J, with 12 bases between. CDR3 DNA: TGTGCCAGCAGCTTAGGAGGCAGATCGGATCAGCCCCAGCATTTT. Amino acids: CASSLGGRSDQPQHF.